This T cell receptor beta chain was profiled in a study of cytomegalovirus exposure and HLA in healthy donors. Study-level points and caveats: When presence/absence was analysed, sequencing depth was taken to be roughly uniform across donors. Listed as cytomegalovirus-associated were more than 150 TCR beta chains.

With respect to this clone: No antigen is known for it.

Per the germline V gene, CDR1 is SGHRS and CDR2 is YFSETQ. With 4 bases clipped from V and 5 bases from J, the junction kept 6 bases outside the gene matches. This CDR3 comprises 15 residues. PCR employed 60 Vbeta and 13 Jbeta primers. TCRdb keeps only in-frame clones here, not all; method: immunoSEQ multiplex PCR. The sample contains around 200,000 clones, approximately 82% of which appear only once. This receptor was obtained from a woman aged 45-65 years in good health and CMV-seropositive. The J gene is TRBJ2-3, the V gene TRBV5-1; TRBD2 agrees at 11 bases. Specimen: PBMCs. CDR3 in amino acids: CASSQTSGVRDTQYF. For the CDR3, the DNA is TGCGCCAGCAGCCAGACTAGCGGGGTAAGAGATACGCAGTATTTT.